This T cell receptor (beta chain) appears in the sequencing data of a study of T cell responses to AZD1222 COVID-19 vaccine (dated by TCRdb to 2020 to 2022). Regarding the research as a whole: Because spike-specific TCR depth and breadth did not differ between the two schedules, AZD1222 recipients who got a second dose at roughly 4 weeks were pooled with those who got a second dose at roughly 12 weeks. TCR sequencing was performed for more than 230 trial participants, of whom 200 to 220 were given two doses of AZD1222 and approximately 25 were given two doses of MenACWY control vaccine. Enrollment into the trials was organized by age into subgroups of 18-55, 56-69 and 70-plus years, and those subgroups contained roughly 150, 30 and 60 TCR-sequenced participants, respectively. On the study overall, not on this receptor specifically: In the small 56-69-year group, the increase in depth fell short of significance, most likely because of low power. After two AZD1222 doses, spike-specific TCR breadth and depth were significantly higher than at day 0 and than in MenACWY recipients. Participants were mostly white British and included more females than males, and it was suggested by the authors that clonal diversity may have been underestimated. The vaccine-associated CD4 TCRs covered the entire spike protein, and the dominant responses fell in regions 160-218 and 743-854. Conclusions about previously exposed vaccinees are limited because only 6 or 7 AZD1222 recipients were SARS-CoV-2 seropositive at baseline. Epitopes outside the regions mutated in the B.1.351 and B.1.1.7 variants were reportedly recognized by nearly half of the unique spike-specific TCRs. Because no day 14 peak-response samples were available, repertoires were characterized only after the peak T cell response.

The CDR3 regions of human TCRbeta chains were analyzed by immunosequencing. As for how the authors treated the data: TCRs in the repertoires were matched against a reference library of SARS-CoV-2-specific TCRs that had been generated with the MIRA antigen-specificity platform. Breadth meant the fraction of unique TCRs that were SARS-CoV-2-associated, whereas depth meant the fraction of total T cells that were SARS-CoV-2-associated. Using the MIRA data, each spike-specific TCR was assigned both to the spike region to which the TCR was reactive and to a CD4 or CD8 class. Log10-transformed breadth and depth values were compared by one-way ANOVA with Sidak's multiple comparisons tests. TCRdb took over this immuneACCESS table, retaining in-frame rearrangements with V and J assigned. Such tables are incomplete; in checked studies, under half of the missing clones stem from an unresolved V gene, and the remainder is unexplained. V and J calls and clone size come straight from that table; D and trimming were deduced from the DNA. In all, the sample holds around 83,000 clones, and about 83% of those were seen once. Approximately 9% of the sample goes to the ten largest clones.

As to this clone: Its antigen target is currently unknown. Base qualities are not at hand, and no much larger clone is one base apart.

Taken with the paper, the label for time point translates to: baseline before first vaccination. The vaccinee samples were drawn from two UK trials, COV001 and COV002, one of which was a single-blind randomized controlled phase 2/3 trial testing AZD1222 (ChAdOx1 nCoV-19) in healthy adults. Trial participant PBMC samples were collected at day 0 and day 28 after the second dose for TCRbeta chain sequencing. The germline V and J ends show losses of 4 bases and 1 base respectively, and no gene match explains 8 bases of the junction. The CDR3 contains 17 residues, cysteine and phenylalanine counted. The kept DNA is CDR3 alone, 51 bases in frame from the first base. As encoded in the germline V gene (reference sequence), CDR1 is SEHNR while CDR2 is FQNEAQ.

This receptor was identified in an adult in good health. The sample was peripheral blood, taken on day 0 of AZD1222 vaccination. The chain uses TRBV7-9 and TRBJ2-1; 9 bases in the junction line up with TRBD1. The DNA is as follows: TGTGCCAGCAGCTCACGTGACAGGGGGAAATCCTACAATGAGCAGTTCTTC. It translates as CASSSRDRGKSYNEQFF.